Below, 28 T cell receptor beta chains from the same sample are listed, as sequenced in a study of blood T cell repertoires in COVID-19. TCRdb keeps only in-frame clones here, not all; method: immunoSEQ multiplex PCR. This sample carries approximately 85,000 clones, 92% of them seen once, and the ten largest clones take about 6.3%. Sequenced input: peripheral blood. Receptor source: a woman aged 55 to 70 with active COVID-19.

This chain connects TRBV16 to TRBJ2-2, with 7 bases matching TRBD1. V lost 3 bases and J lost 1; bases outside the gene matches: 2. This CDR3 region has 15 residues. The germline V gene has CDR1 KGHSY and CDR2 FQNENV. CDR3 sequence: CASSHGDRNTGELFF. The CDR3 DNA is TGTGCCAGCAGCCACGGGGACAGGAACACCGGGGAGCTGTTTTTT.

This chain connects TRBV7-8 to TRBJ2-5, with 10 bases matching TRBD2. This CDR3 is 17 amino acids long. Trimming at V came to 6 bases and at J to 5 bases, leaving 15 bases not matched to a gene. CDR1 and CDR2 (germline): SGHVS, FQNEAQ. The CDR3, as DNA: TGTGCCAGCAGGGATGGACTAGCGGAGTTGGCGGGGGAGACCCAGTACTTC. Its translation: CASRDGLAELAGETQYF.

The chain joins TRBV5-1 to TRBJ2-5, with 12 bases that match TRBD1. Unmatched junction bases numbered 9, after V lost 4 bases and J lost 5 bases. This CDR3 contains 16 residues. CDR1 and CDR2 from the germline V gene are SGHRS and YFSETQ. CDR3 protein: CASSGSGTGGRETQYF. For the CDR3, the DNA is TGCGCCAGCAGCGGATCCGGGACAGGGGGCCGTGAGACCCAGTACTTC.

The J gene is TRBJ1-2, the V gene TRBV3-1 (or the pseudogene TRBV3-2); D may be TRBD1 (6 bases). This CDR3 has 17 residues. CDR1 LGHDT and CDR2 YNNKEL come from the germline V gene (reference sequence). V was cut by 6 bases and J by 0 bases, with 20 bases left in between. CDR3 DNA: TGTGCCAGCAGTCGCCGCTTTCGACAGGACTCTAACTATGGCTACACCTTC. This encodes CASSRRFRQDSNYGYTF.

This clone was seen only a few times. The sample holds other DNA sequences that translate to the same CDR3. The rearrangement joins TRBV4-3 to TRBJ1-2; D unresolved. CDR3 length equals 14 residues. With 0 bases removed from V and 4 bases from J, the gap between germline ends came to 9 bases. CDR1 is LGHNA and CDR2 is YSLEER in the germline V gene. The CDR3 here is CASSQDLHSYGYTF. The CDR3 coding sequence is TGCGCCAGCAGCCAAGATCTGCACAGCTATGGCTACACCTTC.

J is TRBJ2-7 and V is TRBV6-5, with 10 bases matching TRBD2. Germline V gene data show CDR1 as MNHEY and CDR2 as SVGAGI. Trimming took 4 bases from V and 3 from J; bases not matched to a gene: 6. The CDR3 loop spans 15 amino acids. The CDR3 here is CASSFGLADNYEQYF. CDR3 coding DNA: TGTGCCAGCAGTTTCGGACTAGCGGATAACTACGAGCAGTACTTC.

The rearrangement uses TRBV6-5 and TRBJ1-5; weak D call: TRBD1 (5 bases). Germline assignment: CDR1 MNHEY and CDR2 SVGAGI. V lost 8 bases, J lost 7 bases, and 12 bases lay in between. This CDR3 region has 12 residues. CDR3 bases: TGTGCCAGCGCGGGGACCCAGCAGCCCCAGCATTTT. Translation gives CASAGTQQPQHF.

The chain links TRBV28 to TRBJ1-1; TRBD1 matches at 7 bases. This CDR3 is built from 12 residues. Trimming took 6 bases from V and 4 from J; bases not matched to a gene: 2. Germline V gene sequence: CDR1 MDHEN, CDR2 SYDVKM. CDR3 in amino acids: CASRTGITEAFF. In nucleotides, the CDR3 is TGTGCCAGCAGGACAGGGATCACTGAAGCTTTCTTT.

CDR3 loop: CASSQKGTGLSGANVLTF. In nucleotides, the CDR3 is TGTGCCAGCAGCCAAAAGGGGACAGGCCTCTCTGGGGCCAACGTCCTGACTTTC. The chain recombines TRBV3-1 (or the pseudogene TRBV3-2) with TRBJ2-6; 8 nucleotides agree with TRBD1. The CDR3 runs 18 residues. From germline, CDR1 is LGHDT and CDR2 YNNKEL (reference sequence). The junction had 6 bases not matched to a gene; V was cut back by 2 bases and J by 0 bases.

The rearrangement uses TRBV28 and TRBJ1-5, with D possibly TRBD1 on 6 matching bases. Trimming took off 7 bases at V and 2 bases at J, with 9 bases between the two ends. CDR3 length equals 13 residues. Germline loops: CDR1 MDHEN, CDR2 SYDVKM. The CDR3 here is CASIGTRNQPQHF. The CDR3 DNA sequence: TGTGCCAGCATAGGGACACGCAATCAGCCCCAGCATTTT.

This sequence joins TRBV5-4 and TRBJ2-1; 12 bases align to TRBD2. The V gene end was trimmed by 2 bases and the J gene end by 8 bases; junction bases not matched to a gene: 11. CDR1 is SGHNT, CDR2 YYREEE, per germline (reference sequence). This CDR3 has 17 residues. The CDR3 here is CASSFKTSGSGVDEQFF. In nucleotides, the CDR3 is TGTGCCAGCAGCTTCAAGACTAGCGGGAGTGGGGTTGATGAGCAGTTCTTC.

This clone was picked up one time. The CDR3 DNA is TGTGCCAGCAGTTTCCCCGGACTAGCGGGTAATGAGCAGTTCTTC. Its translation: CASSFPGLAGNEQFF. The chain uses TRBV27 and TRBJ2-1; 11 bases are a match to TRBD2. J lost 7 bases, V lost 3 bases, and 5 bases had no gene match. Germline V gene data show CDR1 as MNHEY and CDR2 as SMNVEV (reference sequence). The CDR3 has 15 amino acids.

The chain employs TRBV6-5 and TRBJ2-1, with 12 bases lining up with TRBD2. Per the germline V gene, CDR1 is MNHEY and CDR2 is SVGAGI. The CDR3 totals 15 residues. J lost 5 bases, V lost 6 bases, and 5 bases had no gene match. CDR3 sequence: CASRSSGRGNNEQFF. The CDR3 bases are TGTGCCAGCAGGTCTAGCGGGAGGGGGAACAATGAGCAGTTCTTC.

The CDR3 DNA reads as TGTGCCATCAGTGGTGGGGACAGAAGAAACTATGGCTACACCTTC. This gives the protein CAISGGDRRNYGYTF. V is TRBV10-3 and J is TRBJ1-2; 7 nucleotides align to TRBD1. CDR3 length: 15 amino acids. Looked up from germline, CDR1 is ENHRY and CDR2 is SYGVKD. Losses at the gene ends were 4 bases for V and 2 bases for J; bases not matched to a gene: 7.

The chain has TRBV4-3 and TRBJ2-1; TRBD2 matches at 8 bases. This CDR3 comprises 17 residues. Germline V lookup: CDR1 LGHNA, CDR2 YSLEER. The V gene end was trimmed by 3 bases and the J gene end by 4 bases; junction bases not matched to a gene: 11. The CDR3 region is CASSQTGSGGLYNEQFF. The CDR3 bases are TGCGCCAGCAGCCAGACAGGATCGGGGGGGTTATACAATGAGCAGTTCTTC.

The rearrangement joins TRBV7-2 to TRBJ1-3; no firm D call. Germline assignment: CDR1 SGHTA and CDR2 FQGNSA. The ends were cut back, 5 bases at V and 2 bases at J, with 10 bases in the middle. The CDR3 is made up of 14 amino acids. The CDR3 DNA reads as TGTGCCAGCAGCCCGTATAGTGCTGGAAACACCATATATTTT. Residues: CASSPYSAGNTIYF.

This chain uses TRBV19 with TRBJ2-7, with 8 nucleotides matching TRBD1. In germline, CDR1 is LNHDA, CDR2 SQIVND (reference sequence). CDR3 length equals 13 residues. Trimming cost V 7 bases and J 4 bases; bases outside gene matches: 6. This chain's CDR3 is CASTARGQYEQYF. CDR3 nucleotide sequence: TGTGCCAGTACTGCCAGGGGGCAATACGAGCAGTACTTC.

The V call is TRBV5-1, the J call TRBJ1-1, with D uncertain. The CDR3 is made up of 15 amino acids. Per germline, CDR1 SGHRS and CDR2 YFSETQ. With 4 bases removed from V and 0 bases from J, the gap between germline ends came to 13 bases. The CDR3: CASSQDVGLNTEAFF. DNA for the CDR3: TGCGCCAGCAGCCAAGACGTGGGCCTGAACACTGAAGCTTTCTTT.

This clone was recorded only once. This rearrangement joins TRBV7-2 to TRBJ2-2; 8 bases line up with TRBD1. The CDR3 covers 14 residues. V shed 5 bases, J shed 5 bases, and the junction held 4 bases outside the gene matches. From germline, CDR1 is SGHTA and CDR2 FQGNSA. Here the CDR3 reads CASSPWTGTGELFF. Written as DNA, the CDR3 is TGTGCCAGCAGCCCCTGGACAGGGACCGGGGAGCTGTTTTTT.

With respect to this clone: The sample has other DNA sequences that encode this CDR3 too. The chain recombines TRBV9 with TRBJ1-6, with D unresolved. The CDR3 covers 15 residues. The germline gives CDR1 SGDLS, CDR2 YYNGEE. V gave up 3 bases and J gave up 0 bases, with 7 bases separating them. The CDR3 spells CASSARDSYNSPLHF. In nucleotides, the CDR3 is TGTGCCAGCAGCGCCCGGGACTCCTATAATTCACCCCTCCACTTT.

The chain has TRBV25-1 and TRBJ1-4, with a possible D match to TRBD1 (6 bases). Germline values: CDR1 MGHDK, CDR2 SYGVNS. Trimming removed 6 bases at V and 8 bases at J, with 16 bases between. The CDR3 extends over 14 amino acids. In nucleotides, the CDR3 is TGTGCCAGCAGCAACACAGGGTTCCGAGAAAAACTGTTTTTT. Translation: CASSNTGFREKLFF.

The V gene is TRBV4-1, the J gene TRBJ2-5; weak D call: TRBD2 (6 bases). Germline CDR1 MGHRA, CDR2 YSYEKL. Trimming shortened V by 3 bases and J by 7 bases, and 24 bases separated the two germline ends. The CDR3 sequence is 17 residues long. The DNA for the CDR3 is TGCGCCAGCAGCCACCCCCAGGGCGGGACTCCAAGTAGGACCCAGTACTTC. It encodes CASSHPQGGTPSRTQYF.

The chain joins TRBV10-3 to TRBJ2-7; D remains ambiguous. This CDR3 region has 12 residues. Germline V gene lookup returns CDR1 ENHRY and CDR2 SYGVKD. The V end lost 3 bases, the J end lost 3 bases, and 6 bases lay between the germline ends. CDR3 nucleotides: TGTGCCATCAGTGAACAGAGCTACGAGCAGTACTTC. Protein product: CAISEQSYEQYF.

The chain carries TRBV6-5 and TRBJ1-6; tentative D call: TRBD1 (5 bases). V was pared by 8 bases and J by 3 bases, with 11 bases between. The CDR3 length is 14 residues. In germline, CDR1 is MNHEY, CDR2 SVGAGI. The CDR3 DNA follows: TGTGCCAGCGGGGGGTTGGGCTATAATTCACCCCTCCACTTT. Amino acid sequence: CASGGLGYNSPLHF.

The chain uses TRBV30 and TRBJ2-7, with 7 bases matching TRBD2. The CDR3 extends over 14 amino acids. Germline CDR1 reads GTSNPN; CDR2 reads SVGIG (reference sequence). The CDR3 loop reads CAMEEGAGIYEQYF. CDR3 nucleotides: TGTGCGATGGAGGAGGGAGCGGGAATTTACGAGCAGTACTTC.

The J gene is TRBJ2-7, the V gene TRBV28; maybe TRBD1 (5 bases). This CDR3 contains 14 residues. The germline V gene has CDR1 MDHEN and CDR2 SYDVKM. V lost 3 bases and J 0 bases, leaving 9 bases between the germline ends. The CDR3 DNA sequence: TGTGCCAGCAGTTTTAGGGGTAGCTCCTACGAGCAGTACTTC. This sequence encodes CASSFRGSSYEQYF.

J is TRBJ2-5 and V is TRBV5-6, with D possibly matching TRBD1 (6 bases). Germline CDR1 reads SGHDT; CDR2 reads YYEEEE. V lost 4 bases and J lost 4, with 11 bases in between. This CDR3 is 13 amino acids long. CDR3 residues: CASSRGTRETQYF. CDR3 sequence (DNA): TGTGCCAGCAGCCGAGGGACAAGAGAGACCCAGTACTTC.

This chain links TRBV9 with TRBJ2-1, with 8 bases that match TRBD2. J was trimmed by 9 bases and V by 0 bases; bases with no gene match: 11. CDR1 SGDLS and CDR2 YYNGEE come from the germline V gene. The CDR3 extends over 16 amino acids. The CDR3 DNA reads TGTGCCAGCAGCGTAGTCCCCGGGAGGGCCGGGGGTGAGCAGTTCTTC. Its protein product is CASSVVPGRAGGEQFF. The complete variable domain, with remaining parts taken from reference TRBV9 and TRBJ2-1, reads DSGVTQTPKHLITATGQRVTLRCSPRSGDLSVYWYQQSLDQGLQFLIQYYNGEERAKGNILERFSAQQFPDLHSELNLSSLELGDSALYFCASSVVPGRAGGEQFFGPGTRLTVL.